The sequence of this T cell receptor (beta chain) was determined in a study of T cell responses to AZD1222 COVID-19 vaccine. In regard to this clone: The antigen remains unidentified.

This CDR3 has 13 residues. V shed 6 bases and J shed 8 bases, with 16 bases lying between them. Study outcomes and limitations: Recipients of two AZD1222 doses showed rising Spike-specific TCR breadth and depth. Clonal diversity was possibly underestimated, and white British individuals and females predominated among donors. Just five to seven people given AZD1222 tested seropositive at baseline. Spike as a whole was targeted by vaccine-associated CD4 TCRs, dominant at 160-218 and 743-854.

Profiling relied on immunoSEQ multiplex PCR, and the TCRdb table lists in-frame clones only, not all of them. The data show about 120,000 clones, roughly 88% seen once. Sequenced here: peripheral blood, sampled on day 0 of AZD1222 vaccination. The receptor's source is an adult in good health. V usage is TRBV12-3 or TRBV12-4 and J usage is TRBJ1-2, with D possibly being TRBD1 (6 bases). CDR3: CASRRAPGEGYTF. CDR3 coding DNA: TGTGCCAGCAGAAGGGCACCAGGGGAGGGCTACACCTTC.